The T cell receptor (beta chain) under discussion was sequenced for a study of shared clonotypes between healthy human individuals. Study overall: Three plates were used per donor for CD4 naive, three for CD4 memory, two for CD8 naive and one for CD8 memory.

Repertoires were generated with immunoSEQ multiplex PCR, while TCRdb's copy carries only in-frame clones and drops some. The sample lists some 1 million clones, about 74% seen once, with 1.5% in the top ten. CDR1 LNHNV and CDR2 YYDKDF come from the germline V gene (reference sequence). This CDR3 has 13 residues. The V segment lost 7 bases and the J segment 8 bases; nucleotides outside the gene matches: 6. The chain carries TRBV15 and TRBJ1-4; the match to TRBD1 covers 8 bases. This receptor was identified in a man aged 18 to 29 in good health. The material sequenced was memory CD4+ T cells sorted from blood. Subset given: CD45RA-negative fraction. The CDR3 nucleotides are TGTGCCACCACCAGGGGGCAAGGGGAAAAACTGTTTTTT. The encoded protein is CATTRGQGEKLFF.